This T cell receptor beta chain was recovered during a study of beta chain features in type 1 diabetes. Study summary: All samples together contributed 90 million to 130 million sorted cells for examination.

The isolated RNA, all of it, was reverse transcribed, so expressed TCRB transcripts were what got sequenced. Profiling relied on immunoSEQ multiplex PCR, and the TCRdb table lists in-frame clones only, not all of them. The data show 600,000 or so clones, approximately 13% seen once. General study results and limits: People with Type 1 diabetes carried modestly yet significantly shorter TCRB CDR3s in all four CD4+ subsets.

This clone has a handful of counts. Its antigen is unknown. Purity exceeding 98% was reached by all sorted populations. The clonotype comes from a man under 40 with type 1 diabetes. The sample taken for sequencing was naive CD4+ T cells from blood.

CDR3 amino acids: CASSSRDSGSYNEQFF. As DNA, the CDR3 is TGTGCCAGCAGCTCCCGGGACTCCGGCTCCTACAATGAGCAGTTCTTC. The chain uses TRBV7-2 and TRBJ2-1; TRBD2 might be the D (6 bases). CDR3 length: 16 amino acids. Germline V gene lookup returns CDR1 SGHTA and CDR2 FQGNSA. V lost 4 bases, J lost 0 bases, and 13 bases lay in between.